This record looks at one T cell receptor (beta chain) sequence and its context. The target antigen is unknown. The data derive from a study of cytomegalovirus exposure and HLA in healthy donors. PCR involved 60 Vbeta and 13 Jbeta primers. TCRdb's table, derived via immunoSEQ multiplex PCR, lists solely in-frame clones and lacks some. This sample has around 91,000 clones, with roughly 67% found just once. All donors participated as healthy donors of bone marrow. Overall study results and limits: There were a few CMV-associated chains whose specificity for CMV antigens was confirmed in vitro. Association of 17,000 or so TCR beta sequences with HLA alleles was found at 0.05 false discovery rate in a later analysis. Roughly uniform depth of sequencing across donors was assumed in presence/absence analyses.

The clonotype was recovered from a human donor in good health. Sample: PBMCs.

The DNA for the CDR3 is TGTGCCAGCAGCCTCTATGGGGACAGGGGGCTATCGATGAATCAGCCCCAGCATTTT. As protein: CASSLYGDRGLSMNQPQHF. The V and J genes are TRBV7-8 and TRBJ1-5, with 12 bases matching TRBD1. The CDR3 totals 19 residues. V lost 5 bases and J lost 4; bases outside the gene matches: 15. Germline-derived CDR1 and CDR2 are SGHVS and FQNEAQ.